This T cell receptor (beta chain) was captured in a study of cytomegalovirus exposure and HLA in healthy donors. The germline V and J ends were trimmed by 6 bases and 4 bases, with 9 bases remaining between them. Germline V lookup: CDR1 MDHEN, CDR2 SYDVKM. The CDR3 has 13 amino acids. The PCR had 60 Vbeta and 13 Jbeta primers. Method: immunoSEQ multiplex PCR; TCRdb's copy keeps in-frame clones and lacks some. The table lists fewer than 150,000 clones, under 85% of them singletons. This clone was found a few times. What was sequenced was PBMCs. This clonotype was obtained from a man aged 25 to 40 in good health and CMV-seronegative. J is TRBJ2-2 and V is TRBV28, with D unresolved. This chain's CDR3 is CASRPPGTGELFF. CDR3 DNA: TGTGCCAGCAGGCCTCCGGGCACCGGGGAGCTGTTTTTT.